This T cell receptor beta chain was sequenced in a study of blood T cells in healthy people across ages. A second PCR of 7 to 11 cycles used a sample-barcoded 5' primer and a J-beta primer mix. TCRdb recomputed calls from the 5' RACE reads with MiXCR, one row per CDR3 protein. Seen here are fewer than 700,000 distinct CDR3 sequences, around half observed once, and the top ten hold 20% to 25%. Study-wide points: It was held that diversity estimates obtained from one million T cells represented underestimates. Nothing was known about donor CMV status, and this possibly confounded expanded clonotype changes. Using unsorted PBMCs precluded a conclusive naive versus antigen-experienced comparison.

The J segment lost 7 bases and the V segment lost 4 bases, leaving 8 bases of the junction unmatched. The CDR3 extends over 14 amino acids. Looked up from germline, CDR1 is SQVTM and CDR2 is ANQGSEA. Many counts were recorded for this clonotype. Its target is not known. The receptor comes from a man older than 75 in good health. Sample: blood. The J gene is TRBJ2-1, the V gene TRBV29-1; TRBD2 matches at 9 bases. DNA for the CDR3: TGCAGCGTTGGGTTAGCGGGAGATGGTAATGAGCAGTTCTTC. Translation: CSVGLAGDGNEQFF.